A selection of T cell receptor beta chains follows, all from one sample in a study of shared clonotypes between healthy human individuals. The method was immunoSEQ multiplex PCR; TCRdb's version includes in-frame clones alone and lacks a portion of them. The repertoire includes some 2,500,000 clones, around 90% of them detected once, and 0.3% to 0.4% sits in the top ten. Sequences were obtained from naive CD4+ T cells from PBMCs. These receptor sequences come from a man younger than 30 in good health. Some clones in this sample may be carry-over from other donors' samples. Both conserved end residues are part of each CDR3. D genes are given only for firm matches. Expanded clones get a size class; other rows say once, few or many, or leave the size out.

TRBJ2-1,TRBV5-1,NA,NA,CASSLSQVGNEQFF,TGCGCCAGCAGCTTGAGTCAGGTTGGCAATGAGCAGTTCTTC
TRBJ2-5,TRBV18,TRBD1,NA,CASSPTGAQETQYF,TGTGCCAGCTCACCGACAGGGGCTCAAGAGACCCAGTACTTC
TRBJ1-3,TRBV13,NA,NA,CASSLRTDGNTIYF,TGTGCCAGCAGCTTACGGACAGATGGAAACACCATATATTTT
TRBJ1-2,TRBV5-1,TRBD1,NA,CASSSGTGGIYGYTF,TGCGCCAGCAGCTCTGGGACAGGGGGTATCTATGGCTACACCTTC
TRBJ1-2,TRBV29-1,NA,NA,CSVPAARDKYGYTF,TGCAGCGTTCCAGCAGCCCGGGACAAGTATGGCTACACCTTC
TRBJ2-7,TRBV6-1,NA,NA,CASSVMGGGTYEQYF,TGTGCCAGCAGTGTGATGGGGGGAGGAACCTACGAGCAGTACTTC
TRBJ2-7,TRBV28,NA,NA,CASSLQGVLANEQYF,TGTGCCAGCAGTTTACAAGGGGTGTTGGCCAACGAGCAGTACTTC
TRBJ2-5,TRBV5-1,TRBD2,NA,CASSWLAGDETQYF,TGCGCCAGCAGCTGGCTAGCGGGAGATGAGACCCAGTACTTC
TRBJ1-4,TRBV5-1,NA,NA,CASSLRSGSTNEKLFF,TGCGCCAGCAGCTTACGTTCGGGCTCGACTAATGAAAAACTGTTTTTT
TRBJ1-2,TRBV5-1,NA,NA,CASSPQGNYGYTF,TGCGCCAGCAGCCCACAGGGAAACTATGGCTACACCTTC
TRBJ2-1,TRBV13,TRBD2,NA,CASSILADEQFF,TGTGCCAGCAGTATACTAGCGGATGAGCAGTTCTTC
TRBJ2-7,TRBV18,TRBD2,NA,CASSPVLAGVGYEQYF,TGTGCCAGCTCACCGGTATTAGCGGGAGTAGGTTACGAGCAGTACTTC
TRBJ1-2,TRBV30,NA,NA,CAWKVFYGYTF,TGTGCCTGGAAGGTATTCTATGGCTACACCTTC
TRBJ1-1,TRBV5-1,TRBD1,NA,CASRYPAGGNTEAFF,TGCGCCAGCAGATATCCCGCAGGGGGGAACACTGAAGCTTTCTTT
TRBJ1-1,TRBV5-4,TRBD1,NA,CASSLVTGTGDPEAFF,TGTGCCAGCAGCTTGGTGACCGGGACAGGGGACCCTGAAGCTTTCTTT
TRBJ2-3,TRBV14,NA,NA,CASAPEAITDTQYF,TGTGCCAGCGCGCCTGAGGCCATCACAGATACGCAGTATTTT
TRBJ1-4,TRBV30,NA,NA,CAWSSYSNEKLFF,TGTGCCTGGAGTTCGTACTCAAATGAAAAACTGTTTTTT
TRBJ2-7,TRBV5-5,NA,once,CASTPYTGATYEQYF,TGTGCCAGCACCCCGTATACGGGAGCAACCTACGAGCAGTACTTC
TRBJ1-3,TRBV5-4,NA,NA,CASSFGGASGNTIYF,TGTGCCAGCAGCTTTGGGGGGGCCTCTGGAAACACCATATATTTT
TRBJ2-7,TRBV29-1,TRBD1,NA,CSVAGTGGSYEQYF,TGCAGCGTAGCTGGGACAGGGGGCTCCTACGAGCAGTACTTC
TRBJ1-2,TRBV10-3,TRBD1,NA,CAISESGGYGYGYTF,TGTGCCATCAGTGAGTCAGGGGGCTATGGCTATGGCTACACCTTC
TRBJ2-6,TRBV6-1,NA,NA,CASSVGRGANVLTF,TGTGCCAGCAGTGTAGGGCGTGGGGCCAACGTCCTGACTTTC
TRBJ1-1,TRBV28,TRBD1,NA,CASSSNPGTGMNTEAFF,TGTGCCAGCAGTTCGAACCCTGGGACAGGGATGAACACTGAAGCTTTCTTT
TRBJ1-1,TRBV5-1,NA,NA,CASSPGHLLNTEAFF,TGCGCCAGCAGCCCCGGACACTTACTAAACACTGAAGCTTTCTTT
TRBJ1-5,TRBV30,NA,NA,CAWSVMGEMPPNQPQHF,TGTGCCTGGAGTGTTATGGGGGAGATGCCCCCGAATCAGCCCCAGCATTTT
TRBJ2-3,TRBV6-6,NA,NA,CASSHRDRITDTQYF,TGTGCCAGCAGTCACAGAGACAGGATCACAGATACGCAGTATTTT
TRBJ1-3,TRBV5-5,NA,NA,CASSLDAGQYSGNTIYF,TGTGCCAGCAGCTTGGATGCAGGACAATACTCTGGAAACACCATATATTTT
TRBJ2-3,TRBV7-8,NA,NA,CASSLGQSTDTQYF,TGTGCCAGCAGCTTAGGACAGAGCACAGATACGCAGTATTTT
TRBJ2-7,TRBV7-2,NA,NA,CASSLGSAHYEQYF,TGTGCCAGCAGCTTAGGGTCTGCTCACTACGAGCAGTACTTC
TRBJ2-3,TRBV7-9,NA,once,CASSFSTDPDTQYF,TGTGCCAGCAGCTTTTCGACGGATCCAGATACGCAGTATTTT
TRBJ2-7,TRBV27,NA,once,CASTPGAGRYYEQYF,TGTGCCAGCACCCCCGGGGCAGGTCGGTACTACGAGCAGTACTTC
TRBJ1-3,TRBV5-1,NA,NA,CASSLGRAGNTIYF,TGCGCCAGCAGCTTAGGCAGGGCTGGAAACACCATATATTTT
TRBJ1-2,TRBV27,TRBD1,once,CASSFFGTGGYTF,TGTGCCAGCAGTTTTTTTGGGACAGGTGGCTACACCTTC